This T cell receptor beta chain was retrieved from a study of molecular identifiers for immune sequencing clone quantification. Turning to the study itself: With replicates, the RNA of approximately 22,000 or 94,000 naive CD8 cells was split five ways and four were sequenced.

TCRdb re-called the PCR reads with MiXCR, one entry per CDR3 protein. Among more than 10,000 distinct CDR3 sequences, roughly 18% were seen once, and the ten largest hold around 1.6%. The CDR3 is made up of 11 amino acids. Trimming took 4 bases from V and 5 from J, leaving 6 bases between them. Germline CDR1 is MNHEY and CDR2 is SMNVEV (reference sequence). This clonotype was observed once. This receptor was identified in a human donor in good health. Some libraries in this study had Jurkat cell RNA spiked in. This chain links TRBV27 with TRBJ2-7; D is unresolved. The sample taken for sequencing was naive CD8+ T cells from blood, with Jurkat cell RNA spiked in. As to subset: FACS-sorted CD8+CD4-CCR7+CD45RA+ naive T cells. CDR3 bases: TGTGCCAGCAGTTCTTGGGACGAGCAGTACTTC. It is translated as CASSSWDEQYF.